The entry that follows covers one TCR beta chain sequence. Its antigen is as yet unknown. Unmatched junction bases numbered 4, after V lost 5 bases and J lost 9 bases. CDR1 and CDR2 (germline): WNHNN, SYGVQD (reference sequence). The CDR3 has 12 residues. This specimen comes from a study of shared clonotypes between healthy human individuals. Study-wide results and caveats: Clonotypes shared by all four sorted-subset donors had higher generation probabilities than non-shared clonotypes. An anticipated effect of sequencing depth on clonotype sharing among donors was recognized. When naive CD4 clonotypes were compared across a handful of donors, 4% to 6.5% were shared.

Naive CD8 cells were CD45RO-negative, positively selected for CCR7, excluding terminally differentiated effector memory CD45RA+ cells. The protocol was immunoSEQ multiplex PCR, while the TCRdb copy is restricted to in-frame clones and leaves out a portion. Of 800,000 or so clones listed, around 96% are singletons. Sequencing input: naive CD8+ T cells sorted from blood. The chain joins TRBV10-1 to TRBJ2-1; 7 nucleotides line up with TRBD2. The clonotype was recovered from a man aged 25 to 40 in good health. CDR3 nucleotides: TGCGCCAGCAGTCTTACGGGGGGTGAGCAGTTCTTC. It translates to CASSLTGGEQFF.